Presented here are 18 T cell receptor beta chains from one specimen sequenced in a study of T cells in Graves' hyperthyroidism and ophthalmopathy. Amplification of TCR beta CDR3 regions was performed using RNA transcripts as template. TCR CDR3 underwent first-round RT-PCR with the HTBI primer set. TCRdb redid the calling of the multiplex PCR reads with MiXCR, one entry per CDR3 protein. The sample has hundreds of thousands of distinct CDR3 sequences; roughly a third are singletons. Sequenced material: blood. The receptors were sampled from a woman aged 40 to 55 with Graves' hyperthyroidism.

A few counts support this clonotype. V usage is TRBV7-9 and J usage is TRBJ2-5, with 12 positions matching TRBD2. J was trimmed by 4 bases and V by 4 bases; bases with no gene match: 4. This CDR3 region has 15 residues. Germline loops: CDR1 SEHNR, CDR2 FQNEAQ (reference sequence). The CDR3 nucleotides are TGTGCCAGCAGCTCCCGGGGACTAGCGGGAGAGACCCAGTACTTC. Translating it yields CASSSRGLAGETQYF.

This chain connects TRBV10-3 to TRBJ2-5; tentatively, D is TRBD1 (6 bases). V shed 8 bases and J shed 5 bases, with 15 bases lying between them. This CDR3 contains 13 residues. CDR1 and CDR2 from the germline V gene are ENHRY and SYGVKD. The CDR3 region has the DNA TGTGCCATCGGCACAGGGAGCCACGAGACCCAGTACTTC. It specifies CAIGTGSHETQYF.

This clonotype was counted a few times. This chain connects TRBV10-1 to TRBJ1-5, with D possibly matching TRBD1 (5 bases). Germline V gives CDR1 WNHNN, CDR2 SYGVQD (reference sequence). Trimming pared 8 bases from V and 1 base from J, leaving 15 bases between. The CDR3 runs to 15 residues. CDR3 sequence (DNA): TGCGCCAGCGAGGTAGGGCGGGGGAGCAATCAGCCCCAGCATTTT. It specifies CASEVGRGSNQPQHF.

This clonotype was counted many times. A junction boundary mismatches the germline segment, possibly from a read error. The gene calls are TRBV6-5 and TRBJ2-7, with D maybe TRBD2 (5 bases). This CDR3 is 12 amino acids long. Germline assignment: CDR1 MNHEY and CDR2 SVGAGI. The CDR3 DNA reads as TGTGCCAGCAGTTACGGAGGCTACAAGCAGTACTTC. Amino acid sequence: CASSYGGYKQYF.

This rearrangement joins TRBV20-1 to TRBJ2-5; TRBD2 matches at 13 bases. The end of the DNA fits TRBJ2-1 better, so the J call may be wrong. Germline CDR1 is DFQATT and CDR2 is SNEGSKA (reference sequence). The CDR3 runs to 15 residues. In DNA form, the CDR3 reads TGCAGTGCTCTTCTGGGACTAGCGGGAAACAATGAGCAGTTCTTC. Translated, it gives CSALLGLAGNNEQFF.

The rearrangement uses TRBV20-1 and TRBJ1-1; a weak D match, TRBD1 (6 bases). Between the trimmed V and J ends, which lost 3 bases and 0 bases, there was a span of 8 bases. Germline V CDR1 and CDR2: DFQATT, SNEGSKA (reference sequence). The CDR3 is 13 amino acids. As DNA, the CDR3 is TGCAGTGCTAGCGACAGGATGAACACTGAAGCTTTCTTT. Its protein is CSASDRMNTEAFF.

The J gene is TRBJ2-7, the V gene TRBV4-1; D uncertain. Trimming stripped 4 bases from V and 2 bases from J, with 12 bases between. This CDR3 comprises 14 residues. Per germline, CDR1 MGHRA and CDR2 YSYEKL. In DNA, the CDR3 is TGCGCCAGCAGCCGAGCAGTCTTAGCCTACGAGCAGTACTTC. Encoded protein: CASSRAVLAYEQYF.

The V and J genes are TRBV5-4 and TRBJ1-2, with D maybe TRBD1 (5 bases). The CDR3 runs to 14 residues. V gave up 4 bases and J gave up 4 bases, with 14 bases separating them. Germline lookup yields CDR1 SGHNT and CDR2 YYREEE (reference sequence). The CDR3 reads CASSLNRRSYGYTF. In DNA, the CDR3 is TGTGCCAGCAGCCTGAACAGGCGTTCCTATGGCTACACCTTC.

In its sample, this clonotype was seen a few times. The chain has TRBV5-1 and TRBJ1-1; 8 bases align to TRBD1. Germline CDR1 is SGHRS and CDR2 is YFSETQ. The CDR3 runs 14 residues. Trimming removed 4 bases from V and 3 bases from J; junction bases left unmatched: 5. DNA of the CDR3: TGCGCCAGCAGCCAGGGGGCTGGGGACACTGAAGCTTTCTTT. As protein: CASSQGAGDTEAFF.

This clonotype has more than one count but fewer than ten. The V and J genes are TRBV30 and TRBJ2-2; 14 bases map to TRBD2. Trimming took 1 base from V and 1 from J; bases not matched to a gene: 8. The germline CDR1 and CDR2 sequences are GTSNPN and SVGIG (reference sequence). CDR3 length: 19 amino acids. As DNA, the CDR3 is TGTGCCTGGAGTGCAAAGGGACTAGCGGGAGCGATGAACACCGGGGAGCTGTTTTTT. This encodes CAWSAKGLAGAMNTGELFF.

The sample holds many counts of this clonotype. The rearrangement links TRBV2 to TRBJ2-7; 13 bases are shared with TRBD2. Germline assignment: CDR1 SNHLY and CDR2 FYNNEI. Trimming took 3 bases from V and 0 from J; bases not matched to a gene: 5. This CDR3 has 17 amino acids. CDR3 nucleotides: TGTGCCAGCAGTGAGGGACTAGCGGGACTAAGCTCCTACGAGCAGTACTTC. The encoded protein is CASSEGLAGLSSYEQYF.

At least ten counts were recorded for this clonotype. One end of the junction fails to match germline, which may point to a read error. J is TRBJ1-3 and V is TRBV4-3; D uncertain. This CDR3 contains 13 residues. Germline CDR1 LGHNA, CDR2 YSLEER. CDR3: CASSQGTGNTIYF. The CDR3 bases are TGTGCCAGCAGTCAAGGCACTGGAAACACCATATATTTT.

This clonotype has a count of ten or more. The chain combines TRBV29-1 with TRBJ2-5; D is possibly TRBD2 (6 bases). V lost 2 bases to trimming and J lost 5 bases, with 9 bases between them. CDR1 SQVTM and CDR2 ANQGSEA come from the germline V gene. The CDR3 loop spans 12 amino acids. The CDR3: CSVERGSETQYF. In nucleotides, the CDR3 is TGCAGCGTTGAACGGGGGAGTGAGACCCAGTACTTC.

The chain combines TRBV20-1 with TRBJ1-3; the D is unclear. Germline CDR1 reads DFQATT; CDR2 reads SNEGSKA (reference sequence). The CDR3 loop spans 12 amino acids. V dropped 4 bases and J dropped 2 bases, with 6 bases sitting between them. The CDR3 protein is CSATRTGNTIYF. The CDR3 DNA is TGCAGTGCTACCCGGACTGGAAACACCATATATTTT.

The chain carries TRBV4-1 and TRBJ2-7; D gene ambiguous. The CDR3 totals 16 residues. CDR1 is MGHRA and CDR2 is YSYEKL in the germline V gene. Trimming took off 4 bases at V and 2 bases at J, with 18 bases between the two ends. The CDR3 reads CASSLVVWDGTYEQYF. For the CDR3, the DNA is TGCGCCAGCAGCCTAGTGGTGTGGGATGGCACCTACGAGCAGTACTTC.

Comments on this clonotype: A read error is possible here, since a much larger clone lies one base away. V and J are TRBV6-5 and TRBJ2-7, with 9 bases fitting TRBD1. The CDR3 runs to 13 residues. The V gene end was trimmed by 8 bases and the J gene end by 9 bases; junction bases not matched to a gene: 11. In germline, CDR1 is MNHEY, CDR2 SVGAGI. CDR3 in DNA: TGTGCCAGCTGGACACAGGGGGCCAACGGGCAGTACTTC. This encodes CASWTQGANGQYF.

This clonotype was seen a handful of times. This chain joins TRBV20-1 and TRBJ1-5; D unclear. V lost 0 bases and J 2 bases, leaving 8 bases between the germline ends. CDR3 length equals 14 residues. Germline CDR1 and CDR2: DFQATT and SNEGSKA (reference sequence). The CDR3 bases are TGCAGTGCTAGAGATGGGCAGCGCAATCAGCCCCAGCATTTT. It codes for CSARDGQRNQPQHF.

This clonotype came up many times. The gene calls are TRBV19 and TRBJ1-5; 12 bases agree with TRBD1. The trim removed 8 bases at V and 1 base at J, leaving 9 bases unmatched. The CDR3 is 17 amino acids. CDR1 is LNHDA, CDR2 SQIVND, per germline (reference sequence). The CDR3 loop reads CASRAGTGGVSNQPQHF. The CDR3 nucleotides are TGTGCCAGTCGGGCCGGGACAGGGGGCGTGAGCAATCAGCCCCAGCATTTT.